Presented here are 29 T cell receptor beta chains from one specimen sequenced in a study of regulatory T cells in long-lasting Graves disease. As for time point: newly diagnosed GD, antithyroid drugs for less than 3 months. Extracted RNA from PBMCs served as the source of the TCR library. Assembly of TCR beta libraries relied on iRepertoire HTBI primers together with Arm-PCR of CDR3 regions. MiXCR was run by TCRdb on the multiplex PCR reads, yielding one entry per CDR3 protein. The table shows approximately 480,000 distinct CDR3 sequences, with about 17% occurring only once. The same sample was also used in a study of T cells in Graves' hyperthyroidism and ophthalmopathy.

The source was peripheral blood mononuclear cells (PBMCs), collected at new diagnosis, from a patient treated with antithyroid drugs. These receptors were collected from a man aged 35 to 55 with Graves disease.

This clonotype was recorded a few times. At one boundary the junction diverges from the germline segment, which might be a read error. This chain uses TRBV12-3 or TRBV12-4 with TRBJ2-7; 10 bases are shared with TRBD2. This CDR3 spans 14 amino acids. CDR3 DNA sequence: TGTGCCAGCAGTGTAGCGGGAGGAGGGGGCGAGCAGTACTTC. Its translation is CASSVAGGGGEQYF.

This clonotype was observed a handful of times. CDR3 nucleotides: TGCGCCAGCAGCTCTCGGGGTAGCACAGATACGCAGTATTTT. Translated, it gives CASSSRGSTDTQYF. The V and J genes are TRBV5-1 and TRBJ2-3; weak D call: TRBD2 (5 bases). Germline values: CDR1 SGHRS, CDR2 YFSETQ. The CDR3 is 14 amino acids. V was clipped by 3 bases and J by 0 bases, with 8 bases between them.

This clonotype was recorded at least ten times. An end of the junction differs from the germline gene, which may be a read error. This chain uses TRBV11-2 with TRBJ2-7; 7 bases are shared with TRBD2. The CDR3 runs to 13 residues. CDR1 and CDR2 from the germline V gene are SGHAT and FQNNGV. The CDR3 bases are TGTGCCAGCAGTAGCGGGCCCTCCTACGAGCAGTGCTTC. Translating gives CASSSGPSYEQCF.

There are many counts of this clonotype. The CDR3 DNA reads TGTGCCTGGACCCCTCCGGGACAACAGTACGAGCAGTACTTC. It specifies CAWTPPGQQYEQYF. The chain combines TRBV30 with TRBJ2-7; D might be TRBD1 (6 bases). CDR3 length: 14 amino acids. V was pared by 4 bases and J by 4 bases, with 17 bases between. Germline lookup yields CDR1 GTSNPN and CDR2 SVGIG (reference sequence).

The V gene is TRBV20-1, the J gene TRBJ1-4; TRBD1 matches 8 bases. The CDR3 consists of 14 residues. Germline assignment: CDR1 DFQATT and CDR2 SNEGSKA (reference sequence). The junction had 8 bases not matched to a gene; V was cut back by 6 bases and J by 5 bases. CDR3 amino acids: CSADRTGLNEKLFF. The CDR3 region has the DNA TGCAGTGCGGACAGGACAGGGTTAAATGAAAAACTGTTTTTT.

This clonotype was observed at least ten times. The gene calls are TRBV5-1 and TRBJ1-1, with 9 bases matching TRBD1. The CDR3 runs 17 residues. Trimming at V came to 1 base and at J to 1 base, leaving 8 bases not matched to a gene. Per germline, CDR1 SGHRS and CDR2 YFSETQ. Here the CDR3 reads CASSLTGGAPRNTEAFF. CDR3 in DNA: TGCGCCAGCAGCTTGACAGGGGGCGCTCCGAGGAACACTGAAGCTTTCTTT.

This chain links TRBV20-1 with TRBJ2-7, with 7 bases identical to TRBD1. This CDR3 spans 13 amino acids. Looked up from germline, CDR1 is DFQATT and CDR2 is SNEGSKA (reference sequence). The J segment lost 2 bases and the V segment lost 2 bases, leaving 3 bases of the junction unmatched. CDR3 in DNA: TGCAGTGCTAGAACACAGGGGACCTACGAGCAGTACTTC. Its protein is CSARTQGTYEQYF.

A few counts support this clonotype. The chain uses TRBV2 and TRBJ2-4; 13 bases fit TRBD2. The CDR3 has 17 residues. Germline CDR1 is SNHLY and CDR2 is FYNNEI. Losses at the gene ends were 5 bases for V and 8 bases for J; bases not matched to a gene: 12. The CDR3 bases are TGTGCCAGCAGTAACCAGACTAGCGGGAGGCCCCGACACATTCAGTACTTC. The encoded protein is CASSNQTSGRPRHIQYF.

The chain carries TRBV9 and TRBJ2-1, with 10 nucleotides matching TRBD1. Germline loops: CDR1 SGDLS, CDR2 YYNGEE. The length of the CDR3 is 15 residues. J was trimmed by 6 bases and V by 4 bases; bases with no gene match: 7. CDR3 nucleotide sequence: TGTGCCAGCAGCTACTGGGACAGGGGCGGCAATGAGCAGTTCTTC. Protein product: CASSYWDRGGNEQFF. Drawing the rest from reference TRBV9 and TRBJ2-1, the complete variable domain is DSGVTQTPKHLITATGQRVTLRCSPRSGDLSVYWYQQSLDQGLQFLIQYYNGEERAKGNILERFSAQQFPDLHSELNLSSLELGDSALYFCASSYWDRGGNEQFFGPGTRLTVL.

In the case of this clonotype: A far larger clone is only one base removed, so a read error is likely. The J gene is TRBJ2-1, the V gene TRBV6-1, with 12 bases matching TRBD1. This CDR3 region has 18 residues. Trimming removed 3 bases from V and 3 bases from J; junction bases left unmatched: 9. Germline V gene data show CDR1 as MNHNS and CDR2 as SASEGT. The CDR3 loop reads CASSDSTGQGAVYNEQFF. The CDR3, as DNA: TGTGCCAGCAGTGATTCCACGGGACAGGGGGCGGTCTACAATGAGCAGTTCTTC.

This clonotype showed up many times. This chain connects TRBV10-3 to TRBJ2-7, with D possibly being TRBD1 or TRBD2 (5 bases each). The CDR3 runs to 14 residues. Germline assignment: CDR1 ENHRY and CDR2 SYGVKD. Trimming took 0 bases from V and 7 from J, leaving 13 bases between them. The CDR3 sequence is CAISESGGVGEQYF. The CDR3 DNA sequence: TGTGCCATCAGTGAGTCTGGGGGAGTAGGGGAGCAGTACTTC.

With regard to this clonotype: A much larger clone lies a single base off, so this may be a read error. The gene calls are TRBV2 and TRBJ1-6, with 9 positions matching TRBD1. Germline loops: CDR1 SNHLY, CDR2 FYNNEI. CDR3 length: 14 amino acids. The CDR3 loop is CASTVGTGPSPLYF. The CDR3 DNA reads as TGTGCCAGCACCGTTGGGACAGGGCCTTCACCCCTCTACTTT.

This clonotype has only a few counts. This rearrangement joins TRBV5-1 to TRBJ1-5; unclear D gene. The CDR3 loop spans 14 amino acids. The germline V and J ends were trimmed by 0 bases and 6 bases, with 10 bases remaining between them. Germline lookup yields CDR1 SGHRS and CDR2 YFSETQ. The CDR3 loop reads CASSLGGFSQPQHF. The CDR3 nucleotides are TGCGCCAGCAGCTTGGGAGGGTTTTCTCAGCCCCAGCATTTT.

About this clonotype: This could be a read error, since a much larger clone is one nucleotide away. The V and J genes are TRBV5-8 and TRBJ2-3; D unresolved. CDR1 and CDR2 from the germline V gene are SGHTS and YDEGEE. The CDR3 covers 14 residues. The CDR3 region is CTSRSLGSTDTQYF. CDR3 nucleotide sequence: TGTACCAGCAGGTCACTGGGCAGCACAGATACGCAGTATTTT.

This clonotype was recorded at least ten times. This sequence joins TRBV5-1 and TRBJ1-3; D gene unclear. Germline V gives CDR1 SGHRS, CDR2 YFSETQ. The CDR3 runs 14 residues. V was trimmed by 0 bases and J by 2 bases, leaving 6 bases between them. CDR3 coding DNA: TGCGCCAGCAGCTTGGGCGAAGCTGGAAACACCATATATTTT. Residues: CASSLGEAGNTIYF.

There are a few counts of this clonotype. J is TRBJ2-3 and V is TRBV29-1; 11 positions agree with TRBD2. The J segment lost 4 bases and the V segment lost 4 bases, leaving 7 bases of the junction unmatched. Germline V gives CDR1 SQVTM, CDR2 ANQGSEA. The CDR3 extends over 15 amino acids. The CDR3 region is CSVVGLAGSPDTQYF. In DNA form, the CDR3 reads TGCAGCGTTGTTGGACTAGCGGGTAGTCCAGATACGCAGTATTTT.

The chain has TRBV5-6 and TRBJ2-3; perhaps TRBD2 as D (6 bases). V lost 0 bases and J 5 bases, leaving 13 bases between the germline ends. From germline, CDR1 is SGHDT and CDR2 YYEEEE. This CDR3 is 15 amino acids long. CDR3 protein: CASSLVAAHKDTQYF. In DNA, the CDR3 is TGTGCCAGCAGCTTGGTAGCGGCACACAAAGATACGCAGTATTTT.

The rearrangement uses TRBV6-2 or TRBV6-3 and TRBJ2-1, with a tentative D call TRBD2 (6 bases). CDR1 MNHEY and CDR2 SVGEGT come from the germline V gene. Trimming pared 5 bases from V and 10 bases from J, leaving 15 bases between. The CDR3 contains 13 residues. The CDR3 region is CASSEIWGREQFF. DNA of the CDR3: TGTGCCAGCAGTGAAATATGGGGGAGGGAGCAGTTCTTC.

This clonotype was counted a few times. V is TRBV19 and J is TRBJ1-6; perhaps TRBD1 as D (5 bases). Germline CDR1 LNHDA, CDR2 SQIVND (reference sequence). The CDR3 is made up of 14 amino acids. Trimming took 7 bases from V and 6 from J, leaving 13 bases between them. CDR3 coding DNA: TGTGCCAGTAAAGAGGACGGGGGTAATTCACCCCTCCACTTT. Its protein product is CASKEDGGNSPLHF.

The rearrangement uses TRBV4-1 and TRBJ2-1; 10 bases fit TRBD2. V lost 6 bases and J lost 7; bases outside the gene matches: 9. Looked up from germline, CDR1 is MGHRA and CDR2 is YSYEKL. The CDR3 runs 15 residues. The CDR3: CASRLASGSKNEQFF. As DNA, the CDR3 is TGCGCCAGCAGACTAGCTAGCGGGAGTAAAAATGAGCAGTTCTTC.

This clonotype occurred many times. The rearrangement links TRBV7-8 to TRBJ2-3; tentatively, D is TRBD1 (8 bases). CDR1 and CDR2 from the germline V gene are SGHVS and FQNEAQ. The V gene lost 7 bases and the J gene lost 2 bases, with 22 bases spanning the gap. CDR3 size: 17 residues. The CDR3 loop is CASMTSWGQVPTDTQYF. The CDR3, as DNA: TGTGCCAGCATGACTAGCTGGGGACAGGTCCCCACAGATACGCAGTATTTT. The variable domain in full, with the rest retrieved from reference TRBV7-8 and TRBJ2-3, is GAGVSQSPRYKVAKRGQDVALRCDPISGHVSLFWYQQALGQGPEFLTYFQNEAQLDKSGLPSDRFFAERPEGSVSTLKIQRTQQEDSAVYLCASMTSWGQVPTDTQYFGPGTRLTVL.

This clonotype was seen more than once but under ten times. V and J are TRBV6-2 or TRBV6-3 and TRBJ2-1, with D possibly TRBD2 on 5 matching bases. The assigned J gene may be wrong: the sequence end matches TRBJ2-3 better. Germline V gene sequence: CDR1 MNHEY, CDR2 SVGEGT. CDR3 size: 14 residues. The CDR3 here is CASSYEGWTDTQYF. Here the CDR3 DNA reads TGTGCCAGCAGTTACGAGGGTTGGACAGATACGCAGTATTTT.

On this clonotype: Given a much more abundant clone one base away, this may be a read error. In nucleotides, the CDR3 is TGTGCCACCAGTGAGAGGGCTAGCGGGAGTACGCAGTATTTT. Its protein is CATSERASGSTQYF. This chain joins TRBV24-1 and TRBJ2-3; 10 bases are a match to TRBD2. The CDR3 has 14 amino acids. Per germline, CDR1 KGHDR and CDR2 SFDVKD. Trimming at V came to 4 bases and at J to 8 bases, leaving 5 bases not matched to a gene.

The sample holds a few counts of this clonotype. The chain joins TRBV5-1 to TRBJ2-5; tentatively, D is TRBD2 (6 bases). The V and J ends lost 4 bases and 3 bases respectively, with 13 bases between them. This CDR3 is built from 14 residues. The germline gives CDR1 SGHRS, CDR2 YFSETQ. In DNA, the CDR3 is TGCGCCAGCAGCCCGGGCGGGGTAGAAGAGACCCAGTACTTC. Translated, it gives CASSPGGVEETQYF.

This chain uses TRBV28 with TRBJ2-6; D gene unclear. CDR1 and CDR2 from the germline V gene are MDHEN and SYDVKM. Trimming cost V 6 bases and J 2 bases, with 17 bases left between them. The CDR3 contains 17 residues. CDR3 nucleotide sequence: TGTGCCAGCAGCCCTCAGACCGGTATCCCTGGGGCCAACGTCCTGACTTTC. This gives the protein CASSPQTGIPGANVLTF.

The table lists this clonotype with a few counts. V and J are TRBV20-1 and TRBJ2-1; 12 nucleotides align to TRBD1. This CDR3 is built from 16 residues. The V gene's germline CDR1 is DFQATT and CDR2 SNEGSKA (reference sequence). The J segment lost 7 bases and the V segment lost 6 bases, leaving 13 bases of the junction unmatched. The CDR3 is CSAPPGTGGIVNEQFF. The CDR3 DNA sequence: TGCAGTGCCCCCCCGGGGACAGGGGGCATTGTGAATGAGCAGTTCTTC.

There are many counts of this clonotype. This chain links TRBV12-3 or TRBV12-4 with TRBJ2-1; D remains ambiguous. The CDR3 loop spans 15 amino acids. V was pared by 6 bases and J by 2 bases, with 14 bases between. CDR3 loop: CASRKARPAYNEQFF. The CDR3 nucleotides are TGTGCCAGCAGGAAAGCCCGCCCGGCCTACAATGAGCAGTTCTTC.

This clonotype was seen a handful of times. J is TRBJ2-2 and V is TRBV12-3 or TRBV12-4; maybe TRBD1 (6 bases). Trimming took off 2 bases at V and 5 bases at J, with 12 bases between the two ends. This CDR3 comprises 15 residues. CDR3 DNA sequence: TGTGCCAGCAGTTTACAGGGGCGCGGGACCGGGGAGCTGTTTTTT. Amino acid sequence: CASSLQGRGTGELFF.

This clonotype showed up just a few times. As DNA, the CDR3 is TGTGCCAGCAGTTTATTGGGCGGGAGGGGTAGTGAGCAGTTCTTC. Its protein is CASSLLGGRGSEQFF. The genes are TRBV12-3 or TRBV12-4 and TRBJ2-1, with 9 bases identical to TRBD2. J lost 9 bases, V lost 2 bases, and 8 bases had no gene match. CDR3 length: 15 amino acids.